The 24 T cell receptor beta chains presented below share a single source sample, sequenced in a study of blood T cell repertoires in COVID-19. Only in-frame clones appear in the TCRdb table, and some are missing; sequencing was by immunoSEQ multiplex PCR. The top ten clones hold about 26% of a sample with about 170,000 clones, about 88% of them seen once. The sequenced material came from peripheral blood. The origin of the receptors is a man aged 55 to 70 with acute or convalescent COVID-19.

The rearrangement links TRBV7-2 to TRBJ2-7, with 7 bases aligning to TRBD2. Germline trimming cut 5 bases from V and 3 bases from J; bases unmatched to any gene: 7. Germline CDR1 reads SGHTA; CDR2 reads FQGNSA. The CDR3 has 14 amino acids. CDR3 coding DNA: TGTGCCAGCAGCCCTATAGCGGGCAGCTACGAGCAGTACTTC. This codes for CASSPIAGSYEQYF. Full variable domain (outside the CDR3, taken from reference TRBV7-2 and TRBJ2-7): GAGVSQSPSNKVTEKGKDVELRCDPISGHTALYWYRQSLGQGLEFLIYFQGNSAPDKSGLPSDRFSAERTGGSVSTLTIQRTQQEDSAVYLCASSPIAGSYEQYFGPGTRLTVT.

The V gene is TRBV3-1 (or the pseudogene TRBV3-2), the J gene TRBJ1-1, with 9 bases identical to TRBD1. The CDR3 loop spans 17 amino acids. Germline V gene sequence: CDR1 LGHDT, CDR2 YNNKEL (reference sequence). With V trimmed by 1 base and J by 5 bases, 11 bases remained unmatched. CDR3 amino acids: CASSQAGTGSLGTEAFF. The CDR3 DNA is TGTGCCAGCAGCCAAGCAGGGACAGGGAGCTTGGGTACTGAAGCTTTCTTT.

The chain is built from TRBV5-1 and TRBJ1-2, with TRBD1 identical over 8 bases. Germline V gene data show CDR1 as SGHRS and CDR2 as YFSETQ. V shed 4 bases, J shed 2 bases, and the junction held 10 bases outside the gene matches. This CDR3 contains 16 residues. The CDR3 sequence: CASSNPGTGANYGYTF. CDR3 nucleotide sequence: TGCGCCAGCAGCAATCCCGGGACAGGAGCCAACTATGGCTACACCTTC.

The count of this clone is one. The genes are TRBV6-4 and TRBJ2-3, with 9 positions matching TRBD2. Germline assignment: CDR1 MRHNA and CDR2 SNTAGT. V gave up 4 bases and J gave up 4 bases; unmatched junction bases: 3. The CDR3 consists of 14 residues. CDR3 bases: TGTGCCAGCAGTGCCGCGGGAGGGGCAGATACGCAGTATTTT. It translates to CASSAAGGADTQYF.

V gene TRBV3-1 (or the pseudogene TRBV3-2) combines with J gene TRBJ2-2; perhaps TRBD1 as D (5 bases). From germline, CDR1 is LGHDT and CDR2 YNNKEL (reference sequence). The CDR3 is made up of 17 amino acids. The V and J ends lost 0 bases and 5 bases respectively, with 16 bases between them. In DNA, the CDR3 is TGTGCCAGCAGCCAAGATTTAGCCAGGGCTCGGACCGGGGAGCTGTTTTTT. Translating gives CASSQDLARARTGELFF.

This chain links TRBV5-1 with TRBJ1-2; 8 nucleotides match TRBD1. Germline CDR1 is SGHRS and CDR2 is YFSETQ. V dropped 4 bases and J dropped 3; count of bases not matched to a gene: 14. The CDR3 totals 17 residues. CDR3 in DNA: TGCGCCAGCAGCCCATACCCCGGGACAGGACTTGACTATGGCTACACCTTC. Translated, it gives CASSPYPGTGLDYGYTF. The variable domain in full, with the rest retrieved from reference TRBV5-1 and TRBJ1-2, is KAGVTQTPRYLIKTRGQQVTLSCSPISGHRSVSWYQQTPGQGLQFLFEYFSETQRNKGNFPGRFSGRQFSNSRSEMNVSTLELGDSALYLCASSPYPGTGLDYGYTFGSGTRLTVV.

CDR3 protein: CASSAGTGGSNQPQHF. The CDR3 DNA reads TGTGCCAGCAGCGCTGGGACAGGGGGGAGCAATCAGCCCCAGCATTTT. V and J are TRBV9 and TRBJ1-5; 11 bases fit TRBD1. Germline V gene sequence: CDR1 SGDLS, CDR2 YYNGEE. The CDR3 length is 16 residues. V gave up 3 bases and J gave up 1 base; unmatched junction bases: 3.

The CDR3 region is CASSPRTANTGELFF. The CDR3 coding sequence is TGTGCCAGCAGCCCCAGGACAGCGAACACCGGGGAGCTGTTTTTT. The chain joins TRBV7-3 to TRBJ2-2, with a tentative D call TRBD1 (6 bases). This CDR3 has 15 residues. From germline, CDR1 is SGHTA and CDR2 FQGTGA. Deletions cut 5 bases from V and 0 bases from J, with 10 bases between. Full variable domain (outside the CDR3, taken from reference TRBV7-3 and TRBJ2-2): GAGVSQTPSNKVTEKGKYVELRCDPISGHTALYWYRQSLGQGPEFLIYFQGTGAADDSGLPNDRFFAVRPEGSVSTLKIQRTERGDSAVYLCASSPRTANTGELFFGEGSRLTVL.

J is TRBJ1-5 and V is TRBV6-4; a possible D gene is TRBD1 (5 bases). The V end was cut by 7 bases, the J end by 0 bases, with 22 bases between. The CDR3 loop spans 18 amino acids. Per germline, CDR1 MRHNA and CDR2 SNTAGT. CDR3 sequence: CASTKGPDLPDSNQPQHF. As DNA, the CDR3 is TGTGCCAGCACCAAGGGGCCCGACCTACCAGATAGCAATCAGCCCCAGCATTTT.

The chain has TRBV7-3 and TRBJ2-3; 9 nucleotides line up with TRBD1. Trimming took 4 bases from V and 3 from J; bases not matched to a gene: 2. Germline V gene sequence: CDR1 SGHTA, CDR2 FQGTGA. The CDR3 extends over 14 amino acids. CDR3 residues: CASSSDRGTDTQYF. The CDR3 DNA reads TGTGCCAGCAGCTCAGACAGGGGGACAGATACGCAGTATTTT.

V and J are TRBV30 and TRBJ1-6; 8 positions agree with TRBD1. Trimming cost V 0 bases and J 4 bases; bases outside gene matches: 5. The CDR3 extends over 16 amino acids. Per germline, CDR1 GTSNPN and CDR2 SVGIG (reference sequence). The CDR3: CAWSVQGAVYNSPLHF. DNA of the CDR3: TGTGCCTGGAGTGTGCAGGGGGCGGTTTATAATTCACCCCTCCACTTT.

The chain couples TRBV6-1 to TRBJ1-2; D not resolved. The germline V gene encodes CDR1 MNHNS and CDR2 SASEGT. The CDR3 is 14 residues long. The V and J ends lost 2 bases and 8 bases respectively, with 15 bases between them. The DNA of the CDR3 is TGTGCCAGCAGTGAAACGGCAGACATAGGCGGCTACACCTTC. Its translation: CASSETADIGGYTF.

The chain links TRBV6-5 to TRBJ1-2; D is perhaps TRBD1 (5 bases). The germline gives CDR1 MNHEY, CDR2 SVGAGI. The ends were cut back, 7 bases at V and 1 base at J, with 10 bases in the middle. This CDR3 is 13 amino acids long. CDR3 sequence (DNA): TGTGCCAGCAAATCAGGGATTAACTATGGCTACACCTTC. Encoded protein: CASKSGINYGYTF.

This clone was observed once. The CDR3 region is CASRPATGQGANEQFF. The CDR3 nucleotides are TGTGCCAGCAGACCAGCAACGGGACAGGGGGCGAATGAGCAGTTCTTC. The chain has TRBV3-1 (or the pseudogene TRBV3-2) and TRBJ2-1; TRBD1 aligns across 12 bases. CDR1 is LGHDT, CDR2 YNNKEL, per germline (reference sequence). The CDR3 loop spans 16 amino acids. Trimming took 6 bases from V and 7 from J; bases not matched to a gene: 10.

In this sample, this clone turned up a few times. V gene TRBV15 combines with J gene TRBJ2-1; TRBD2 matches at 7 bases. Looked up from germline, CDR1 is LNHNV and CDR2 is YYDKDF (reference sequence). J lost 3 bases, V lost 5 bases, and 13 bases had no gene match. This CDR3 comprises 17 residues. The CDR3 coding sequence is TGTGCCACCAGCGGAGCGATGGGCGGGAGAATCTACAATGAGCAGTTCTTC. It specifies CATSGAMGGRIYNEQFF. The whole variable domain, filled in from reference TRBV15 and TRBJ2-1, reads DAMVIQNPRYQVTQFGKPVTLSCSQTLNHNVMYWYQQKSSQAPKLLFHYYDKDFNNEADTPDNFQSRRPNTSFCFLDIRSPGLGDTAMYLCATSGAMGGRIYNEQFFGPGTRLTVL.

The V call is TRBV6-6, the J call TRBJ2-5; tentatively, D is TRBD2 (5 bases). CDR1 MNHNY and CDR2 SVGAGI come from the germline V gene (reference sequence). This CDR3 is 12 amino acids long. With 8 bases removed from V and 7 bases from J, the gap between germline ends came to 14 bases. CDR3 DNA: TGTGCCAGCTGGATCTCCAGCGGGACCCAGTACTTC. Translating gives CASWISSGTQYF.

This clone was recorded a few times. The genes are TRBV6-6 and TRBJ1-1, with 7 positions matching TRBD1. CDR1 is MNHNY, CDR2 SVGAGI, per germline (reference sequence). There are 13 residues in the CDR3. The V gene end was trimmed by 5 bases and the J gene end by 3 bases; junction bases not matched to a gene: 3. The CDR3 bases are TGTGCCAGCAGTCGGACAGGCGACACTGAAGCTTTCTTT. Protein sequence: CASSRTGDTEAFF.

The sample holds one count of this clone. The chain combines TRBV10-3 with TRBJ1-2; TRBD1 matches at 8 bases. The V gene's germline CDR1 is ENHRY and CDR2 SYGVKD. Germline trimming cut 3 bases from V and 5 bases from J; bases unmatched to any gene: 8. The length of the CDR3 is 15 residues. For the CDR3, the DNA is TGTGCCATCAGTGAAGCGACAGGGGCGGGGTATGGCTACACCTTC. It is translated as CAISEATGAGYGYTF.

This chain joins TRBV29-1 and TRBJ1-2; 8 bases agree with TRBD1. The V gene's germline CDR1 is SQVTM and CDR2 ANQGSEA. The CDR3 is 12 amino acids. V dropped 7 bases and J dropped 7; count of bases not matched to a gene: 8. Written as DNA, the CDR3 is TGCAGCGGCGGACAGGGTGTCCGTGGCTACACCTTC. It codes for CSGGQGVRGYTF.

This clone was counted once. CDR3 DNA sequence: TGTGCCAGCAGCTTTGTACCAGGGGATAGCACTGAAGCTTTCTTT. Amino acid sequence: CASSFVPGDSTEAFF. J is TRBJ1-1 and V is TRBV7-6; D is possibly TRBD1 (6 bases). CDR3 length equals 15 residues. V gave up 3 bases and J gave up 4 bases, with 15 bases separating them. Germline V gene data show CDR1 as SGHVS and CDR2 as FNYEAQ.

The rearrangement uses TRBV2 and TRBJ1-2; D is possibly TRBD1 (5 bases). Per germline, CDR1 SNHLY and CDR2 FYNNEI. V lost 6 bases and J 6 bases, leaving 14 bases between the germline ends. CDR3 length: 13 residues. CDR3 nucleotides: TGTGCCAGCAGCCCGAGGAGGGGCGATGGCTACACCTTC. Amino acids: CASSPRRGDGYTF.

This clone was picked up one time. Here the CDR3 reads CASSLSATWTGELFF. Here the CDR3 DNA reads TGTGCCAGCAGTTTATCGGCCACATGGACCGGGGAGCTGTTTTTT. V usage is TRBV27 and J usage is TRBJ2-2, with D uncertain. V lost 0 bases and J lost 5, with 10 bases in between. From germline, CDR1 is MNHEY and CDR2 SMNVEV (reference sequence). This CDR3 is built from 15 residues.

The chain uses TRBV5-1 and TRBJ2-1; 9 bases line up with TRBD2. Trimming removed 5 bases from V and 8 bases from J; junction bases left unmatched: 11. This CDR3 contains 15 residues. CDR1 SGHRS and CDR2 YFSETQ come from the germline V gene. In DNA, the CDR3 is TGCGCCAGCAGTTCGACTAGCGGAGGAGGGGATGAGCAGTTCTTC. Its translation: CASSSTSGGGDEQFF.

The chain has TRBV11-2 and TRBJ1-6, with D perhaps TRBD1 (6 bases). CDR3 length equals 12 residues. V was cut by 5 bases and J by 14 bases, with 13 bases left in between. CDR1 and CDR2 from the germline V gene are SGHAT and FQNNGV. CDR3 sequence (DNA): TGTGCCAGCAGCCCCCGGACAGAGACCCTCCACTTT. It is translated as CASSPRTETLHF. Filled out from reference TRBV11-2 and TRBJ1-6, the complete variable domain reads EAGVAQSPRYKIIEKRQSVAFWCNPISGHATLYWYQQILGQGPKLLIQFQNNGVVDDSQLPKDRFSAERLKGVDSTLKIQPAKLEDSAVYLCASSPRTETLHFGNGTRLTVT.